This T cell receptor beta chain was found in a study of blood T cell repertoires in COVID-19. On the study more broadly: In each case, the material was cDNA or gDNA derived from T cells, B-cell-depleted T cells, or PBMCs.

The CDR3 has 16 amino acids. V gave up 5 bases and J gave up 4 bases; unmatched junction bases: 13. Germline lookup yields CDR1 SGHAT and CDR2 FQNNGV. Per the study methods: Reference gene primers were amplified, and this amplification served to estimate nucleated cell counts. Using immunoSEQ multiplex PCR, the repertoire was profiled, and TCRdb retains in-frame clones only, with some absent. Clone size and V and J calls were adopted from that table, with D and trimming inferred from the DNA. The sample lists about 380,000 clones; approximately 90% were seen once. Assignments of participants to cohorts depended upon their own reported clinical history.

The V call is TRBV11-2, the J call TRBJ2-7; 8 nucleotides agree with TRBD1. The TCR comes from a woman under 30 who had recovered from COVID-19. Sequencing was done on a sample of PBMCs or T cells enriched from blood (not recorded which). CDR3 protein: CASSLTDRGAPYEQYF. The CDR3, as DNA: TGTGCCAGCAGCCTCACCGACAGGGGAGCTCCGTACGAGCAGTACTTC.